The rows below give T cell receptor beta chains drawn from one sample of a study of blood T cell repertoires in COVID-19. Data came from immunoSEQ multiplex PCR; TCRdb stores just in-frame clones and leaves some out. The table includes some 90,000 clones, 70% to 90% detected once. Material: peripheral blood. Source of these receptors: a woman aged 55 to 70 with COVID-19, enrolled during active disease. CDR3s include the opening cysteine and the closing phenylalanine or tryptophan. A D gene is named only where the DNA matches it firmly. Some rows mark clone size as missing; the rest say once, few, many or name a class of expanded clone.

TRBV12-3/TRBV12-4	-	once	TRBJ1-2	TGTGCCAGCAGTCCCGGACAGAACTATGGCTGCACCTTC	CASSPGQNYGCTF
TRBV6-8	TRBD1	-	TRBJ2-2	TGTGCCAGCATGAGGGACAGGGAATTCGGGGAGCTGTTTTTT	CASMRDREFGELFF
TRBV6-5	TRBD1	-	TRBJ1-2	TGTGCCAGCAGTCTAGGGGACAGGCCTAACTATGGCTACACCTTC	CASSLGDRPNYGYTF
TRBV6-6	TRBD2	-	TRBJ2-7	TGTGCCAGCAAAAAACGGGGGGGCGGGGGGGCCCACGAGCAGTACTTC	CASKKRGGGGAHEQYF
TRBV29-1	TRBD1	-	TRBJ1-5	TGCAGCGTGGAGGGGACAGGGAGAGATCAGCCCCAGCATTTT	CSVEGTGRDQPQHF
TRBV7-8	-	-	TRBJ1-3	TGTGCCAGCAGCTTAATGGTCGGGGTCTCTGGAAACACCATATATTTT	CASSLMVGVSGNTIYF
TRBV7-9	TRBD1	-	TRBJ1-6	TGTGCCAGCACCAACGACAGGGGGGTTTCACCCCTCCACTTT	CASTNDRGVSPLHF
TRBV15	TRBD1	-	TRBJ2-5	TGTGCCACCAGCAGAGATGACAGGGGGCTTGAGACCCAGTACTTC	CATSRDDRGLETQYF
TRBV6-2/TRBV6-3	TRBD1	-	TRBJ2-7	TGTGCCAGCAGTACAGGGGCCTTAAGCTCCTACGAGCAGTACTTC	CASSTGALSSYEQYF
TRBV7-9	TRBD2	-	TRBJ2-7	TGTGCCAGCAGCTTAGGACTAGCGGGGGACTCCTACGAGCAGTACTTC	CASSLGLAGDSYEQYF